This T cell receptor beta chain is drawn from a study of T cells in Graves' hyperthyroidism and ophthalmopathy. In the study overall: The blood sample was taken at first diagnosis, before treatment began.

Exclusions: uncontrolled infection, other autoimmune disease, pregnancy, lactation. Using 10 ml of fresh peripheral blood, PBMCs were prepared. This clonotype was detected a few times. This CDR3 is built from 16 residues. V was shortened by 5 bases and J by 5 bases, with 22 bases between the two germline ends. The V gene's germline CDR1 is SEHNR and CDR2 FQNEAQ (reference sequence). RNA transcripts were the template for amplifying TCR beta CDR3 regions. The HTBI primer set was used in a first-round RT-PCR of the TCR CDR3. Each CDR3 protein gets one entry after TCRdb re-called the multiplex PCR reads with MiXCR. The sample shows some 500,000 distinct CDR3 sequences, about 16% of them seen only once.

Sequencing was performed on blood. This chain connects TRBV7-9 to TRBJ2-7, with D possibly TRBD1 on 6 matching bases. This TCR was recovered from a woman aged 25 to 39 with Graves' ophthalmopathy. CDR3: CASSIIGWGHWDEQYF. For the CDR3, the DNA is TGTGCCAGCAGCATAATAGGCTGGGGACATTGGGACGAGCAGTACTTC.